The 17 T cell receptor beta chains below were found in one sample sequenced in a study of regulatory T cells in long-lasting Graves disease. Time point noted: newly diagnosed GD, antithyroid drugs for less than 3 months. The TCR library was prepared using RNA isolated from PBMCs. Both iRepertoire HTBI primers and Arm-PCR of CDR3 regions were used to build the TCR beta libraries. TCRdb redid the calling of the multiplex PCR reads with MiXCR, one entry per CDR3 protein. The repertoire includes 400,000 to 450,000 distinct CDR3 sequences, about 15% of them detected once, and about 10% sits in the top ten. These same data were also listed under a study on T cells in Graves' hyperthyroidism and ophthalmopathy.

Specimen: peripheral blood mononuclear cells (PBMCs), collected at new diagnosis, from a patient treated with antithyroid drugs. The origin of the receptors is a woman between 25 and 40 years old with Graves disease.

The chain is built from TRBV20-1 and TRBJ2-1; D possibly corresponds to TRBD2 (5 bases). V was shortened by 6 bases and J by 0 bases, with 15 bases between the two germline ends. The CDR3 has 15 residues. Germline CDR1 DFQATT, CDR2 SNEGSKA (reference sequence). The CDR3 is CSALRGISSYNEQFF. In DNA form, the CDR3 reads TGCAGTGCCTTACGAGGGATTAGCTCCTACAATGAGCAGTTCTTC.

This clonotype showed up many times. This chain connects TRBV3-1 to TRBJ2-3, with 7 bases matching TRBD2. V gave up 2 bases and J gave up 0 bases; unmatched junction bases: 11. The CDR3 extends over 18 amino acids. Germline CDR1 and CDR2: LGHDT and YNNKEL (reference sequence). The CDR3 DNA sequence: TGTGCCAGCAGCCAACTTCGACTAGCAAGTATTAGCACAGATACGCAGTATTTT. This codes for CASSQLRLASISTDTQYF.

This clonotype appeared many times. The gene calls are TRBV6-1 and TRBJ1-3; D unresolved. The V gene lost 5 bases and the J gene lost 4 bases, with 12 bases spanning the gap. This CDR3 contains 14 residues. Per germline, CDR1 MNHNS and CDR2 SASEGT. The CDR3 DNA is TGTGCCAGCAGTATCCTTCCGCCGGGAAACACCATATATTTT. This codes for CASSILPPGNTIYF.

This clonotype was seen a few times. CDR3 region: CAAGGRGGNTIYF. The CDR3 DNA reads TGTGCCGCGGGGGGGAGAGGCGGAAACACCATATATTTT. This rearrangement joins TRBV27 to TRBJ1-3; TRBD1 is a possible D gene (5 bases). V lost 11 bases and J 4 bases, leaving 15 bases between the germline ends. CDR1 MNHEY and CDR2 SMNVEV come from the germline V gene (reference sequence). The CDR3 is 13 amino acids.

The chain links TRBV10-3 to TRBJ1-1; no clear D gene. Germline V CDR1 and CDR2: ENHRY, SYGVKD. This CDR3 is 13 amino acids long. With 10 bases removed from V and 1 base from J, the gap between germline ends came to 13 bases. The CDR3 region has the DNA TGTGCCACCTTTCAACCATCGAACACTGAAGCTTTCTTT. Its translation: CATFQPSNTEAFF.

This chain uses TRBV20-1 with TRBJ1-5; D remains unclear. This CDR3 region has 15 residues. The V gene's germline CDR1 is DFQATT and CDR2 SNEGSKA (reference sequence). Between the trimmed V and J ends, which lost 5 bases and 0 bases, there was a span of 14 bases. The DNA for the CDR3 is TGCAGTGCTCTGGACCTTATGGGTAGCAATCAGCCCCAGCATTTT. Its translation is CSALDLMGSNQPQHF.

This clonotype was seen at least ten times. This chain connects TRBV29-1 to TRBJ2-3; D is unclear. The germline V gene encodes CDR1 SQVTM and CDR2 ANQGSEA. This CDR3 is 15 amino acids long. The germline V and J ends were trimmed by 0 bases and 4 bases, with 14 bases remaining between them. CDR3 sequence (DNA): TGCAGCGTTGAAGATAGGCAATATAGGGCAGATACGCAGTATTTT. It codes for CSVEDRQYRADTQYF.

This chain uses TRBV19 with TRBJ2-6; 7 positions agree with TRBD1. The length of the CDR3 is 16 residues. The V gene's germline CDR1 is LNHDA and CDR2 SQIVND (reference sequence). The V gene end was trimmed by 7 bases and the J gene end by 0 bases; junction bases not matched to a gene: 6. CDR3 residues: CASTDRASSGANVLTF. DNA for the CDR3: TGTGCCAGTACTGACAGGGCTAGCTCTGGGGCCAACGTCCTGACTTTC.

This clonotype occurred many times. This chain's CDR3 is CASSLQLAGEYGSSYNEQFF. The CDR3 bases are TGTGCCAGCAGCCTCCAACTAGCGGGAGAATATGGGAGCTCCTACAATGAGCAGTTCTTC. The chain couples TRBV11-2 to TRBJ2-1; 11 bases are shared with TRBD2. Trimming cost V 5 bases and J 0 bases; bases outside gene matches: 15. There are 20 residues in the CDR3. Germline CDR1 SGHAT, CDR2 FQNNGV. Together with reference TRBV11-2 and TRBJ2-1, the CDR3 gives the full variable domain: EAGVAQSPRYKIIEKRQSVAFWCNPISGHATLYWYQQILGQGPKLLIQFQNNGVVDDSQLPKDRFSAERLKGVDSTLKIQPAKLEDSAVYLCASSLQLAGEYGSSYNEQFFGPGTRLTVL.

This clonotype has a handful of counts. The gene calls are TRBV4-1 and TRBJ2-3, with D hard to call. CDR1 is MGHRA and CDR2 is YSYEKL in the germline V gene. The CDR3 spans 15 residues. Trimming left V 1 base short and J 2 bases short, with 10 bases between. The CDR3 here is CASSQVGVYTDTQYF. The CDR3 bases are TGCGCCAGCAGCCAAGTAGGCGTATACACAGATACGCAGTATTTT.

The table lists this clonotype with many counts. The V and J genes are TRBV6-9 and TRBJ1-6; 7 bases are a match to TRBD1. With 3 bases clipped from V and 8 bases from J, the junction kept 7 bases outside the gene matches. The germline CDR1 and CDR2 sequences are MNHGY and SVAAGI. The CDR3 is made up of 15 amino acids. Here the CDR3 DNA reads TGTGCCAGCAGTTACGGGGACAGTTCCCATTCACCCCTCCACTTT. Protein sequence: CASSYGDSSHSPLHF.

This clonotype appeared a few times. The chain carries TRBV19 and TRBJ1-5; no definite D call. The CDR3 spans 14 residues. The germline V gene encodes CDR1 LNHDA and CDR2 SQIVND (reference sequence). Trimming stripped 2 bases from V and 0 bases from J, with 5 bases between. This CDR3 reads CASSIRNSNQPQHF. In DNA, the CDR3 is TGTGCCAGTAGTATACGTAATAGCAATCAGCCCCAGCATTTT.

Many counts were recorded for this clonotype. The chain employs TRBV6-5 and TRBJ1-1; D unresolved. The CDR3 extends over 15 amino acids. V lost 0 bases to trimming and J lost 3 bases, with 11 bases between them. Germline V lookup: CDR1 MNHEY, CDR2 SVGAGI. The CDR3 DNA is TGTGCCAGCAGTTACTCGAGCAGGTCGGACACTGAAGCTTTCTTT. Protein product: CASSYSSRSDTEAFF.

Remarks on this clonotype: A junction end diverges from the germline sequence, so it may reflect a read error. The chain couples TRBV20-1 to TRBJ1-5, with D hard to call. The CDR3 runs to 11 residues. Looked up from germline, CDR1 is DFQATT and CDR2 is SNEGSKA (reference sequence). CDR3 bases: TGCAGTGCTCCCGGCAAACAGCCCCAGCATTTT. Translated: CSAPGKQPQHF.

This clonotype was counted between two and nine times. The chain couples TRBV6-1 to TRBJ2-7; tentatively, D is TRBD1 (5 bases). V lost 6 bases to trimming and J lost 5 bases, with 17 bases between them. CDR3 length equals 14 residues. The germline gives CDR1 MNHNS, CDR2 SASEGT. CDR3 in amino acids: CASRPSAGLDEQYF. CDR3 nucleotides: TGTGCCAGCAGGCCGAGCGCAGGGTTGGACGAGCAGTACTTC.

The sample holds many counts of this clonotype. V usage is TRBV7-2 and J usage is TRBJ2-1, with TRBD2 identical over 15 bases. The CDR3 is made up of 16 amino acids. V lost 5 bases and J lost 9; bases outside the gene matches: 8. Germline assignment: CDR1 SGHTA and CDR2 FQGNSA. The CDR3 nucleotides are TGTGCCAGCAGCAGGGGGGGGACTAGCGGGGGGAGTGAGCAGTTCTTC. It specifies CASSRGGTSGGSEQFF.

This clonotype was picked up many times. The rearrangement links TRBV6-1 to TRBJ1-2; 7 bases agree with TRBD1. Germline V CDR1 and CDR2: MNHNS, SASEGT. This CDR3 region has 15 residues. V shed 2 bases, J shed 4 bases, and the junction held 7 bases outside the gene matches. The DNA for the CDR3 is TGTGCCAGCAGTGAAAGGACAGGAGGGGCCTATGGCTACACCTTC. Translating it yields CASSERTGGAYGYTF.